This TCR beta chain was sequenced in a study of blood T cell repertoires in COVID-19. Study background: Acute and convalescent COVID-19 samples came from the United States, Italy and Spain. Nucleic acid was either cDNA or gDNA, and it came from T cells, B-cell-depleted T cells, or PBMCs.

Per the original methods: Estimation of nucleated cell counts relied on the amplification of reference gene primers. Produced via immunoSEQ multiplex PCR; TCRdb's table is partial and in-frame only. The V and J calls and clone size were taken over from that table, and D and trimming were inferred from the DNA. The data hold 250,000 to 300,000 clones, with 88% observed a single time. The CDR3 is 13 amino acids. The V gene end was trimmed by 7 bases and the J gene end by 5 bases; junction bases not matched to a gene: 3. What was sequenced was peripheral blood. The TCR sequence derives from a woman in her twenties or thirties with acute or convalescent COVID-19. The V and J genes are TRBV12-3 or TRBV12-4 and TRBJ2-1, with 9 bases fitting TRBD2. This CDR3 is CASKGLAHNEQFF. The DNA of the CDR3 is TGTGCCAGCAAGGGACTAGCCCACAATGAGCAGTTCTTC.